This T cell receptor beta chain was captured in a study of T cell repertoires in cytomegalovirus infection. V gave up 2 bases and J gave up 4 bases; unmatched junction bases: 12. CDR3 length: 18 amino acids. Germline CDR1 and CDR2: SGHVT and SQSDAQ. Details on this clonotype: Its specificity is not known.

TCRdb used MiXCR to reprocess the reads, holding one entry per CDR3 protein. Of about 830,000 distinct CDR3 sequences listed, 30% to 35% are singletons. The clonotype was recovered from a human donor in good health (CMV status not recorded). Some clones in this sample may be carry-over from other donors' samples. The sample was cultured CD8+ T cells from PBMCs, taken from culture after CMV antigen stimulation. This chain connects TRBV7-4 to TRBJ2-5; 11 positions agree with TRBD2. The DNA for the CDR3 is TGTGCCAGCAGCTTAAATGACTTAGCGGGGGGGCATCGAGAGACCCAGTACTTC. Amino acids: CASSLNDLAGGHRETQYF.